The 19 T cell receptor beta chains presented below share a single source sample, sequenced in a study of blood T cells in healthy people across ages. It was with a sample-barcoded 5' primer and a J-beta primer mix that a second PCR of roughly 7 to 11 cycles was run. Via MiXCR, TCRdb re-called the 5' RACE reads, giving one row per CDR3 protein. The sample has about 1.4 million distinct CDR3 sequences; 55% to 75% are singletons. Sample: blood. These receptors came from a man between 18 and 29 years old in good health.

The chain has TRBV29-1 and TRBJ2-7, with 10 bases lining up with TRBD1. Losses at the gene ends were 2 bases for V and 5 bases for J; bases not matched to a gene: 6. From germline, CDR1 is SQVTM and CDR2 ANQGSEA. The CDR3 has 14 residues. The CDR3 region is CSVEQIGQGDEQYF. In nucleotides, the CDR3 is TGCAGCGTTGAACAGATAGGACAGGGGGACGAGCAGTACTTC.

This clonotype occurred a few times. The V call is TRBV20-1, the J call TRBJ2-7; weak D call: TRBD2 (6 bases). Trimming took off 3 bases at V and 4 bases at J, with 16 bases between the two ends. Germline CDR1 and CDR2: DFQATT and SNEGSKA (reference sequence). This CDR3 is 14 amino acids long. This CDR3 is CSASGSIGGYEQYF. CDR3 sequence (DNA): TGCAGTGCTAGTGGATCGATCGGGGGTTACGAGCAGTACTTC.

J is TRBJ1-5 and V is TRBV7-2, with D perhaps matching TRBD1 (6 bases). The CDR3 has 15 amino acids. V was cut by 3 bases and J by 2 bases, with 11 bases left in between. Per germline, CDR1 SGHTA and CDR2 FQGNSA. The CDR3 nucleotides read TGTGCCAGCAGCTTGGACAGATTGGGCAATCAGCCCCAGCATTTT. This sequence encodes CASSLDRLGNQPQHF. Based on the CDR3 plus reference TRBV7-2 and TRBJ1-5, the full variable domain is GAGVSQSPSNKVTEKGKDVELRCDPISGHTALYWYRQSLGQGLEFLIYFQGNSAPDKSGLPSDRFSAERTGGSVSTLTIQRTQQEDSAVYLCASSLDRLGNQPQHFGDGTRLSIL.

The chain uses TRBV9 and TRBJ2-1, with D perhaps assigned TRBD1 or TRBD2 (5 bases each). This CDR3 is 16 amino acids long. Trimming stripped 6 bases from V and 6 bases from J, with 22 bases between. In germline, CDR1 is SGDLS, CDR2 YYNGEE. This chain's CDR3 is CASIYGPGSLSNEQFF. DNA for the CDR3: TGTGCCAGCATCTACGGCCCAGGGAGCCTTTCCAATGAGCAGTTCTTC.

This chain uses TRBV20-1 with TRBJ2-7; 8 positions match TRBD2. The CDR3 has 16 residues. V shed 0 bases, J shed 3 bases, and the junction held 10 bases outside the gene matches. Germline CDR1 DFQATT, CDR2 SNEGSKA (reference sequence). Here the CDR3 DNA reads TGCAGTGCTAGAGATGTGGCGGGAGGAGGGGACTACGAGCAGTACTTC. Protein product: CSARDVAGGGDYEQYF.

The rearrangement joins TRBV7-9 to TRBJ2-7, with D possibly TRBD1 on 6 matching bases. CDR1 and CDR2 (germline): SEHNR, FQNEAQ (reference sequence). V was pared by 5 bases and J by 3 bases, with 14 bases between. CDR3 size: 14 residues. The DNA for the CDR3 is TGTGCCAGCAGCCCACAGGGTTTGGGCTACGAGCAGTACTTC. This translates into CASSPQGLGYEQYF.

The chain carries TRBV7-6 and TRBJ2-4; D not certain. The DNA end favors TRBJ2-7, so the J call may be wrong. This CDR3 has 16 residues. Germline loops: CDR1 SGHVS, CDR2 FNYEAQ. The CDR3 bases are TGTGCCAGCAGCAGAAAGCCCGTTCAGAGCTCCTACGAGCAGTACTTC. This translates into CASSRKPVQSSYEQYF.

The V call is TRBV20-1, the J call TRBJ2-7, with no clear D. This CDR3 comprises 11 residues. Trimming took off 7 bases at V and 6 bases at J, with 13 bases between the two ends. Germline assignment: CDR1 DFQATT and CDR2 SNEGSKA (reference sequence). CDR3 loop: CSGQSWAEQYF. CDR3 coding DNA: TGCAGTGGCCAGTCCTGGGCCGAGCAGTACTTC.

This sequence joins TRBV5-1 and TRBJ1-2; D not certain. Per germline, CDR1 SGHRS and CDR2 YFSETQ. The V gene lost 4 bases and the J gene lost 4 bases, with 11 bases spanning the gap. The CDR3 contains 13 residues. The chain's CDR3 is CASSGDNGYGYTF. CDR3 DNA sequence: TGCGCCAGCAGCGGTGATAACGGCTATGGCTACACCTTC. Drawing the rest from reference TRBV5-1 and TRBJ1-2, the complete variable domain is KAGVTQTPRYLIKTRGQQVTLSCSPISGHRSVSWYQQTPGQGLQFLFEYFSETQRNKGNFPGRFSGRQFSNSRSEMNVSTLELGDSALYLCASSGDNGYGYTFGSGTRLTVV.

The CDR3 DNA follows: TGCGCCAGCAGCCTCGCCGAAGTTACTCGCTCCTACAATGAGCAGTTCTTC. Translated: CASSLAEVTRSYNEQFF. J is TRBJ2-1 and V is TRBV4-1, with no clear D. The CDR3 spans 17 residues. Germline V gene lookup returns CDR1 MGHRA and CDR2 YSYEKL. V lost 4 bases and J lost 0, with 16 bases in between.

This clonotype was observed a few times. The chain uses TRBV12-3 or TRBV12-4 and TRBJ1-2; D is unresolved. Trimming took off 4 bases at V and 3 bases at J, with 9 bases between the two ends. The CDR3 extends over 13 amino acids. For the CDR3, the DNA is TGTGCCAGCAGTTATACCGGGCACTATGGCTACACCTTC. Protein: CASSYTGHYGYTF.

The chain uses TRBV18 and TRBJ2-5; 7 nucleotides agree with TRBD1. V gave up 4 bases and J gave up 11 bases; unmatched junction bases: 16. The CDR3 spans 15 residues. Germline assignment: CDR1 KGHSH and CDR2 LQKENI. DNA of the CDR3: TGTGCCAGCTCACAGGGGACAGATGAGCACAATGAGCAGTACTTC. Translation: CASSQGTDEHNEQYF.

The chain joins TRBV2 to TRBJ2-7; weak D call: TRBD1 (5 bases). The end of the DNA is better explained by TRBJ2-5, so the J call may be wrong. This CDR3 spans 13 amino acids. Germline loops: CDR1 SNHLY, CDR2 FYNNEI. The CDR3 reads CASGAKRGETQYF. The CDR3 DNA reads as TGTGCCAGCGGAGCGAAAAGGGGTGAGACCCAGTACTTC.

This clonotype has more than one count but fewer than ten. The chain has TRBV9 and TRBJ2-3, with D possibly being TRBD1 or TRBD2 (5 bases each). From germline, CDR1 is SGDLS and CDR2 YYNGEE. This CDR3 has 15 amino acids. V was pared by 4 bases and J by 3 bases, with 15 bases between. In nucleotides, the CDR3 is TGTGCCAGCAGCCCCGTGGGGGAGCGGACAGATACGCAGTATTTT. Its translation: CASSPVGERTDTQYF.

The chain carries TRBV14 and TRBJ2-3, with D perhaps TRBD2 (6 bases). From germline, CDR1 is SGHDN and CDR2 FVKESK. Trimming left V 1 base short and J 4 bases short, with 15 bases between. The CDR3 has 16 residues. The chain's CDR3 is CASSQVGGMVPDTQYF. The CDR3, as DNA: TGTGCCAGCAGCCAAGTGGGGGGAATGGTCCCAGATACGCAGTATTTT.

The V gene is TRBV4-1, the J gene TRBJ1-3; 11 bases map to TRBD1. After removal of 3 bases from V and 5 bases from J, the junction contained 12 bases not matched to a gene. From germline, CDR1 is MGHRA and CDR2 YSYEKL. This CDR3 has 18 residues. The CDR3 loop reads CASSQLPGQGERRNTIYF. The CDR3 nucleotides read TGCGCCAGCAGCCAGCTACCGGGACAGGGGGAGAGGAGAAACACCATATATTTT.

In this sample, this clonotype turned up many times. The chain recombines TRBV7-9 with TRBJ2-5; D is unresolved. This CDR3 contains 12 residues. CDR1 and CDR2 (germline): SEHNR, FQNEAQ (reference sequence). Trimming took 3 bases from V and 5 from J, leaving 7 bases between them. In nucleotides, the CDR3 is TGTGCCAGCAGCTTCTTGGAGGAGACCCAGTACTTC. The encoded protein is CASSFLEETQYF. The full variable domain, with the rest looked up from reference TRBV7-9 and TRBJ2-5, is DTGVSQNPRHKITKRGQNVTFRCDPISEHNRLYWYRQTLGQGPEFLTYFQNEAQLEKSRLLSDRFSAERPKGSFSTLEIQRTEQGDSAMYLCASSFLEETQYFGPGTRLLVL.

The chain employs TRBV20-1 and TRBJ2-7; D may match TRBD1 or TRBD2 (5 bases each). Germline V lookup: CDR1 DFQATT, CDR2 SNEGSKA (reference sequence). The CDR3 has 12 residues. V dropped 4 bases and J dropped 4 bases, with 11 bases sitting between them. The CDR3 DNA follows: TGCAGTGCTAAGAGGGACCCGTACGAGCAGTACTTC. Its protein product is CSAKRDPYEQYF.

The chain employs TRBV29-1 and TRBJ1-2; 9 nucleotides agree with TRBD1. This CDR3 region has 13 residues. Trimming cost V 8 bases and J 8 bases; bases outside gene matches: 12. CDR1 and CDR2 (germline): SQVTM, ANQGSEA. The CDR3 spells CSTQGQGDEGYTF. DNA for the CDR3: TGCAGCACTCAGGGACAGGGAGACGAAGGCTACACCTTC.